The present T cell receptor beta chain was sequenced within a study of cytomegalovirus exposure and HLA in healthy donors (dated by TCRdb to about 2017). The study in broad terms: According to an earlier analysis of several hundred of the donors, 150 million to 200 million T cells yielded 90 million to 130 million unique TCR beta sequences and 276 Gb of sequence data. The study aimed to test whether signatures of past pathogen exposure could be identified by cataloging public T cell receptors. An earlier analysis of about 620 of the donors applied high-throughput TCR beta sequencing to assess whether each TCR beta V gene segment acted as functional or pseudogenic. Among about 360 genotyped donors of the cohort, an average of roughly 240,000 unique TCR beta nucleotide sequences were sequenced per donor, about a sixth of them non-productive. A separate validation cohort of roughly 110 different subjects was used in addition to the roughly 620-subject first cohort. In a later genetic analysis, genome-wide SNP genotypes for about 65% of the roughly 700 donors were used, and that subset was treated as a discovery cohort. HLA typing covered class I and class II loci at four-digit resolution. Roughly five DR-DQ haplotypes were handled as single units for association and clustering because linkage in the cohort was strong. The study combined high-throughput TCR immunosequencing, statistical association of individual TCRs with disease status, and machine learning to predict cytomegalovirus infection status. Rather than drawing on any new phenotypic data, the later analysis identified candidate immune exposures from TCR beta sequences and the way those sequences occurred across donors. Donor age, sex, ethnicity and CMV serostatus were compiled alongside the repertoire data. The number of typed donors differed by locus: about 629-630 for A, B, C, DRB1 and DQB1; approximately 540 for DQA1; roughly 600 for DPA1; and some 470 for DPB1. All discovery cohort repertoires had been generated on a single sequencing platform. The study profiled the T cell repertoires of 666 subjects by immunosequencing and related them to cytomegalovirus serostatus. Of the 300 to 450 genotyped donors, 65% to 90% fell in the genetic ancestry cluster associated with self-reported Caucasian donors. In a later analysis, previously published TCR beta repertoires from fewer than 750 donors were re-analyzed and high-resolution HLA genotyping was added so that TCR occurrence patterns could be studied. An early release that covered 500 to 800 HLA-typed donors contained 300 to 350 gigabases of sequencing data and 70 million to 100 million unique TCR sequences.

V is pared back by 5 bases and J by 1 base, with 5 bases lying between the germline termini. The CDR3 spans 12 residues, from the cysteine through the phenylalanine. Here the CDR3 DNA is all that survives: 36 bases in frame from base 1. CDR1 and CDR2 are drawn from the germline V gene (reference sequence): MNHEY, SMNVEV. Library method: the immunoSEQ multiplex PCR assay. For the multiplex PCR, a mixture combining 60 forward primers for TCR Vbeta segments and 13 reverse primers for TCR Jbeta segments was used. The CDR3 region of rearranged TCR beta genes was amplified from genomic DNA with a multiplex PCR assay. The amplified TCR beta libraries were sequenced on the Illumina HiSeq System as 87-base-pair reads. For the original study's pipeline: A later analysis tallied around 87 million unique TCR beta chains across the roughly 610 repertoires, and approximately 11 million of those chains were shared by two or more donors. To remove PCR and sequencing errors, raw reads were error-corrected and collapsed into unique sequences using a nearest-neighbor algorithm that merged closely related sequences. CDR3 sequences were aligned to IMGT reference sequences to assign V, D and J gene segments. For a sequence to be retained, at least a six-nucleotide match to both a V gene segment and a J gene segment was required. A rearrangement counted as productive if the CDR3 had no stop codons and remained in frame with V and J, and every other rearrangement counted as non-productive. CDR3 was defined by IMGT convention, running from the second conserved V-encoded cysteine to the conserved J-encoded phenylalanine. The earlier analysis of approximately 590 of the donors excluded any sequence lacking an unambiguous match to a single V gene segment. An earlier analysis of a few hundred of the donors classified V segments as functional when productive rearrangements were above 56.7% and as segregating when the standard deviation between donors was above 5%. A statistical classification framework was built for diagnosing cytomegalovirus status from the catalog of TCR beta chain sequences. A later analysis assigned V and J genes by comparing TCR nucleotide sequences with IMGT/GENE-DB human TR gene sequences. In a later analysis, CDR3 sequences and most-parsimonious VDJ recombination scenarios were assigned using the TCRdist pipeline. In a later analysis, each TCR beta chain was defined by its CDR3 amino acid sequence together with its V-gene family, and reads without a unique V-gene family were excluded. To address suspected cross-contamination and a sequencing artifact, a later analysis removed 592 highly shared, low-generation-probability nucleotide sequences. In a later analysis, a clonal expansion index was calculated for each public chain from normalized within-repertoire ranks of inferred template counts. In a later analysis, generation probabilities were computed using a VDJ recombination model fitted to out-of-frame rearrangements, and the results were checked against IGoR. Hypergeometric tests were used in a later analysis to score TCR-TCR, TCR-HLA and TCR-CMV co-occurrence, with a repertoire-size bias correction applied to the TCR pairs. False discovery rates were estimated in a later analysis by permuting HLA or CMV assignments 20 times. In a later analysis, co-occurring TCRs were grouped with DBSCAN, and TCRdist sequence similarity was added when clustering was performed within HLA-allele-positive subsets. Repertoires with fewer than 30,000 or more than 120,000 public chains were left out of co-occurrence clustering, as were a handful of repertoires with anomalous nucleotide sharing. TCRdb re-hosts the immuneACCESS table, in-frame sequences only. Its copies lack some clones; in the studies checked, an unresolved V gene accounts for under half of them, and the cause for the rest is not known. V and J calls plus clone size are reproduced from that table; the DNA served to infer D and trimming. The sample has about 190,000 clones on record, roughly 80% of them singletons. The ten largest clones add up to approximately 1.5% of the sample.

The cohort was made up of 650 to 700 healthy bone marrow donors. At the time of sampling, all cohort members were nominally healthy, though unrecorded immune exposures were likely present. The donor was CMV seronegative and was included in the group of a few hundred seronegative cohort members. Every donor gave a peripheral blood sample, and the peripheral blood mononuclear cells from that sample were used for TCR beta sequencing. The Qiagen DNeasy Blood Extraction Kit was used to extract genomic DNA from the blood cell samples. What the authors observed across the whole study: Broadly in line with IMGT annotations, most TCR beta V segments showed up in productive rearrangements about 87% or about 30% of the time in an earlier analysis of approximately 640 of the donors. Strong co-occurrence of HLA alleles, especially DR and DQ, made assigning TCR associations to individual alleles difficult. In a later analysis, HLA-associated TCR beta chains were found to be more clonally expanded and to have lower generation probabilities than equally common non-associated chains. A further reported finding was that TCR beta sequences accurately predicted the HLA-A and HLA-B alleles for most subjects in the first cohort. The only immune exposure information available for the cohort was CMV serostatus. Most TCR sequences were observed very rarely across donors, whereas some public TCRs were present in many individuals. Specific HLA alleles were associated with 15,000 to 20,000 TCR beta sequences at a false discovery rate of 0.05 in a later analysis. The study gave a list of about 170 TCR beta chains associated with cytomegalovirus. A later analysis reported that several top co-occurrence clusters appeared linked to parvovirus B19, influenza, CMV and Epstein-Barr virus. Because HLA typing was missing for some donors at each locus, association tests included only the typed subset. Most CMV-associated TCR beta chains appeared to be HLA-restricted in a later analysis, and the HLA associations seemed to be driven largely by CMV exposure. According to the authors, the approach could potentially be generalized to other disease states and immunological phenotypes. In vitro tests confirmed that a few of the cytomegalovirus-associated TCR beta chains recognize cytomegalovirus antigens. The 87-base-pair reads could not distinguish some IMGT-functional V segments, including TRBV6-2 and TRBV6-3, so those segments were excluded. V-gene and J-gene trimming of TCR beta chains was associated with a missense DCLRE1C variant in a later genetic analysis, and the association was replicated in an independent cohort. Only TCR beta chains were sequenced in this cohort, and the absence of alpha or paired-chain data limited detectable features. Because counts were too low, seventeen rarely observed V segments, including chromosome 9 orphons, were excluded from the earlier analysis of around 640 of the donors. Linkage disequilibrium might explain the correlated functional status among segregating V segments, but an unknown experimental factor could not be excluded. A later genetic analysis reported fewer N-insertions in productive TCRs among donors in an Asian-associated ancestry cluster than the roughly 700-donor mean. The presence/absence analyses assumed that sequencing depth was roughly uniform across donors, and that assumption may not be true. According to a later analysis, TCR association rates differed among HLA loci, with DRB1 alleles showing the most associated TCRs and HLA-C alleles showing the fewest. The classifier was reported to diagnose cytomegalovirus status with high specificity and sensitivity in both the original and validation cohorts. A cluster of highly shared sequence variants was judged likely to represent a technical artifact of the sequencing pipeline.

Details on this clone: The antigen it recognizes is unknown. Per-base qualities were not stored, and no clone one base away is much larger. The sample contains more than one DNA sequence encoding this CDR3.

This chain joins TRBV27 to TRBJ1-1, with the D gene not clear enough to name. Sequenced sample: PBMCs. The TCR originated in a woman under 30 in good health and CMV-seronegative. The CDR3 protein: CASSLPNTEAFF. The base sequence is TGTGCCAGCAGTCTCCCGAACACTGAAGCTTTCTTT.